The 17 T cell receptor beta chains listed next were all sequenced from one sample in a study of T cell responses to AZD1222 COVID-19 vaccine. TCRdb's table, derived via immunoSEQ multiplex PCR, lists solely in-frame clones and lacks some. Of around 100,000 clones detected, 70% to 90% appear once; the ten largest clones hold about 9.4%. Material: peripheral blood, obtained 28 days after the second AZD1222 dose. The receptors originated from an adult who received the AZD1222 COVID-19 vaccine.

The chain employs TRBV9 and TRBJ2-3, with a weak D call TRBD2 (5 bases). Deletions cut 3 bases from V and 2 bases from J, with 10 bases between. Germline CDR1 and CDR2: SGDLS and YYNGEE. The CDR3 runs 14 residues. The DNA for the CDR3 is TGTGCCAGCAGCGGGAGGCAGGCCACAGATACGCAGTATTTT. This translates into CASSGRQATDTQYF.

The CDR3 coding sequence is TGTGCCAGCACCGGACGGGCGCGAAATGAAAAACTGTTTTTT. It codes for CASTGRARNEKLFF. V gene TRBV11-3 combines with J gene TRBJ1-4; D unresolved. The CDR3 consists of 14 residues. Germline-derived CDR1 and CDR2 are SGHNT and YENEEA. Trimming took 7 bases from V and 5 from J, leaving 14 bases between them.

The genes are TRBV28 and TRBJ2-5, with TRBD2 matching 12 bases. This CDR3 is 15 amino acids long. Per the germline V gene, CDR1 is MDHEN and CDR2 is SYDVKM. Trimming cost V 5 bases and J 1 base; bases outside gene matches: 2. CDR3 protein: CASSPGLAGQETQYF. Here the CDR3 DNA reads TGTGCCAGCAGTCCGGGACTAGCGGGCCAAGAGACCCAGTACTTC.

This clone was observed a single time. CDR3 bases: TGTGCCAGCAGCTTGAAATGGGGGGCACCCCTCCACTTT. This sequence encodes CASSLKWGAPLHF. The J gene is TRBJ1-6, the V gene TRBV5-6, with TRBD1 as a possible D gene (5 bases). Trimming took 1 base from V and 11 from J, leaving 10 bases between them. Germline V gene sequence: CDR1 SGHDT, CDR2 YYEEEE. CDR3 length: 13 amino acids.

The V gene is TRBV28, the J gene TRBJ1-5, with no clear D. Per the germline V gene, CDR1 is MDHEN and CDR2 is SYDVKM. V shed 5 bases and J shed 0 bases, with 8 bases lying between them. The CDR3 contains 14 residues. DNA of the CDR3: TGTGCCAGCAGTCCTATCCTTAGCAATCAGCCCCAGCATTTT. Translated: CASSPILSNQPQHF.

V gene TRBV3-1 (or the pseudogene TRBV3-2) combines with J gene TRBJ1-1, with D possibly matching TRBD1 (6 bases). This CDR3 region has 14 residues. Trimming shortened V by 6 bases and J by 7 bases, and 18 bases separated the two germline ends. Germline assignment: CDR1 LGHDT and CDR2 YNNKEL (reference sequence). In DNA, the CDR3 is TGTGCCAGCAGTCATACAGGGCAGCTGGTTGAAGCTTTCTTT. Protein sequence: CASSHTGQLVEAFF.

The genes are TRBV5-1 and TRBJ1-2; 7 nucleotides agree with TRBD1. Germline V gives CDR1 SGHRS, CDR2 YFSETQ. V dropped 0 bases and J dropped 4; count of bases not matched to a gene: 15. The CDR3 contains 18 residues. The DNA of the CDR3 is TGCGCCAGCAGCTTGGCCGCCCCGGGACAGACAAGACTCTATGGCTACACCTTC. Translated: CASSLAAPGQTRLYGYTF.

The chain uses TRBV18 and TRBJ2-1, with D unclear. This CDR3 has 11 residues. The germline V gene has CDR1 KGHSH and CDR2 LQKENI. The V and J ends lost 1 base and 10 bases respectively, with 5 bases between them. The CDR3 reads CASSPLTEQFF. The CDR3 region has the DNA TGTGCCAGCTCACCACTGACAGAGCAGTTCTTC.

The J gene is TRBJ2-1, the V gene TRBV7-2; 10 bases are a match to TRBD2. With 5 bases clipped from V and 4 bases from J, the junction kept 8 bases outside the gene matches. Germline V gene data show CDR1 as SGHTA and CDR2 as FQGNSA. This CDR3 comprises 16 residues. CDR3 nucleotide sequence: TGTGCCAGCAGCCTTCTAGCGGGAGCCGCGTACAATGAGCAGTTCTTC. Translating gives CASSLLAGAAYNEQFF.

The chain uses TRBV5-6 and TRBJ1-2, with D maybe TRBD1 (6 bases). The germline V and J ends were trimmed by 0 bases and 0 bases, with 9 bases remaining between them. The CDR3 spans 15 residues. In germline, CDR1 is SGHDT, CDR2 YYEEEE. The CDR3 loop reads CASSLAGATNYGYTF. For the CDR3, the DNA is TGTGCCAGCAGCTTGGCAGGGGCGACTAACTATGGCTACACCTTC.

V usage is TRBV5-1 and J usage is TRBJ2-3, with 14 bases matching TRBD2. J lost 5 bases, V lost 9 bases, and 5 bases had no gene match. The CDR3 is 14 amino acids. Germline-derived CDR1 and CDR2 are SGHRS and YFSETQ. The CDR3 DNA reads TGCGCCACAGGGGGACTAGCGGGAGAAGATACGCAGTATTTT. It specifies CATGGLAGEDTQYF.

The rearrangement links TRBV2 to TRBJ1-6; D not resolved. V gave up 6 bases and J gave up 10 bases, with 16 bases separating them. This CDR3 comprises 14 residues. CDR1 SNHLY and CDR2 FYNNEI come from the germline V gene. CDR3 nucleotide sequence: TGTGCCAGCAGAATCACACGGTCGGAATCACCCCTCCACTTT. Its translation: CASRITRSESPLHF.

The V call is TRBV5-5, the J call TRBJ1-2; a weak D match, TRBD1 (5 bases). V lost 4 bases and J 8 bases, leaving 15 bases between the germline ends. Per germline, CDR1 SGHKS and CDR2 YYEKEE (reference sequence). The CDR3 is 13 residues long. This CDR3 reads CASSPSPGLGYTF. The CDR3 bases are TGTGCCAGCAGCCCAAGCCCAGGGTTGGGCTACACCTTC.

The V gene is TRBV11-2, the J gene TRBJ2-2; D might be TRBD2 (5 bases). The CDR3 loop spans 15 amino acids. Germline values: CDR1 SGHAT, CDR2 FQNNGV. V lost 0 bases and J 6 bases, leaving 11 bases between the germline ends. CDR3 nucleotide sequence: TGTGCCAGCAGCTTAGACCCTCGGGGAGCCGGGGAGCTGTTTTTT. This encodes CASSLDPRGAGELFF.

The rearrangement links TRBV27 to TRBJ1-3; no clear D. The CDR3 has 16 amino acids. CDR1 is MNHEY, CDR2 SMNVEV, per germline (reference sequence). Trimming stripped 0 bases from V and 0 bases from J, with 9 bases between. This CDR3 reads CASSLSPIGSGNTIYF. Here the CDR3 DNA reads TGTGCCAGCAGTTTATCCCCCATCGGCTCTGGAAACACCATATATTTT.

The chain recombines TRBV5-1 with TRBJ2-2, with 11 bases matching TRBD1. The CDR3 covers 17 residues. With V trimmed by 4 bases and J by 3 bases, 8 bases remained unmatched. In germline, CDR1 is SGHRS, CDR2 YFSETQ. CDR3 amino acids: CASSPIRGQGDTGELFF. CDR3 in DNA: TGCGCCAGCAGCCCCATTCGGGGACAGGGGGACACCGGGGAGCTGTTTTTT. Using reference TRBV5-1 and TRBJ2-2 for the parts outside the CDR3, the full variable domain is KAGVTQTPRYLIKTRGQQVTLSCSPISGHRSVSWYQQTPGQGLQFLFEYFSETQRNKGNFPGRFSGRQFSNSRSEMNVSTLELGDSALYLCASSPIRGQGDTGELFFGEGSRLTVL.

The J gene is TRBJ2-1, the V gene TRBV5-1; TRBD1 aligns across 9 bases. Per germline, CDR1 SGHRS and CDR2 YFSETQ. The V and J ends lost 2 bases and 6 bases, in that order; junction bases with no gene match: 6. The CDR3 covers 15 residues. The DNA of the CDR3 is TGCGCCAGCAGCTTCGGACAGGGGCCCTTCAATGAGCAGTTCTTC. This codes for CASSFGQGPFNEQFF.